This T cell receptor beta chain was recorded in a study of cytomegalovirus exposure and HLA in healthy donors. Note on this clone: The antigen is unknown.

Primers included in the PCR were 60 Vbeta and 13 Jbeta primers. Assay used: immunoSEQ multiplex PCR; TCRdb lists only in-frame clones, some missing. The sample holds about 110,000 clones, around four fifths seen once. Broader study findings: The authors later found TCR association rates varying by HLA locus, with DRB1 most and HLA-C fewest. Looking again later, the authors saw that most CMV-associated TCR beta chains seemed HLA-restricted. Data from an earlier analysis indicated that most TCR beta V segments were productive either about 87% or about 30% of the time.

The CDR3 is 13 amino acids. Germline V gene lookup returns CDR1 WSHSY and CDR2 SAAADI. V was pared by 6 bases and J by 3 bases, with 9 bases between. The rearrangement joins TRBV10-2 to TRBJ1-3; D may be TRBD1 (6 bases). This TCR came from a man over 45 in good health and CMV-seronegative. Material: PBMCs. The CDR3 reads CASRSGVGNTIYF. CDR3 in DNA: TGCGCCAGCAGGTCAGGGGTTGGAAACACCATATATTTT.